This T cell receptor beta chain emerged from a study of shared clonotypes between healthy human individuals. Germline V gene data show CDR1 as MNHEY and CDR2 as SVGAGI. The CDR3 covers 14 residues. V was pared by 8 bases and J by 2 bases, with 15 bases between. The donor population consisted of healthy HIV-negative adults with no recent acute infections or vaccinations. Repertoires were generated with immunoSEQ multiplex PCR, while TCRdb's copy carries only in-frame clones and drops some. The sample carries about 730,000 clones, roughly two thirds recorded once. The study, taken as a whole, reports: In having few donors, the study represented limited genetic and exposure-history diversity. Sharing across four donors was seen in around 5% of naive CD4 clonotypes.

A few counts support this clone. What it binds is unknown. Sequenced input: memory CD4+ T cells sorted from blood. As to subset: CD45RA-negative fraction. The V call is TRBV6-5, the J call TRBJ1-2, with D perhaps TRBD1 (6 bases). The receptor was isolated from a woman younger than 45 in good health. The CDR3: CASVRKDSNYGYTF. CDR3 bases: TGTGCCAGCGTACGCAAGGACAGCAACTATGGCTACACCTTC.